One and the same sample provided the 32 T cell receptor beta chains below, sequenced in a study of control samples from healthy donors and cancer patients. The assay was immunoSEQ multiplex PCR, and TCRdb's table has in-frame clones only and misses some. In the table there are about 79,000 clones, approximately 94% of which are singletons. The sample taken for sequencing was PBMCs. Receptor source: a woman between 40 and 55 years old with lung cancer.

The CDR3 DNA sequence: TGTGCCAGCAGTTCCCCTACTAGCGGAAAGCAGTTCTTC. Translated, it gives CASSSPTSGKQFF. This chain links TRBV6-2 or TRBV6-3 with TRBJ2-1; TRBD2 aligns across 8 bases. Germline V lookup: CDR1 MNHEY, CDR2 SVGEGT. The CDR3 loop spans 13 amino acids. Trimming took 4 bases from V and 11 from J; bases not matched to a gene: 7.

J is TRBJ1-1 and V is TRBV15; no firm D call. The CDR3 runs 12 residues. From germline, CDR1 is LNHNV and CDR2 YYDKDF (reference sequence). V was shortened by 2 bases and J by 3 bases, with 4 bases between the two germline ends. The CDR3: CATSRSYTEAFF. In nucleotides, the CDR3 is TGTGCCACCAGCAGATCATACACTGAAGCTTTCTTT.

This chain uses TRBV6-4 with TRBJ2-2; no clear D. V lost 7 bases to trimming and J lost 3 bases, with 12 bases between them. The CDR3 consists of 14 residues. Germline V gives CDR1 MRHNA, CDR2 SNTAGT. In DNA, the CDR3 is TGTGCCAGCAAGTACGGGTCGTACACCGGGGAGCTGTTTTTT. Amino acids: CASKYGSYTGELFF.

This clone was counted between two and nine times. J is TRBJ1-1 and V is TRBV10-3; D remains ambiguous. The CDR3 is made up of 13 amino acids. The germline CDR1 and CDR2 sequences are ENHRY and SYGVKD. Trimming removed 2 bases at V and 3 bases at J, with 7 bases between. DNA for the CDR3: TGTGCCATCAGTGAGGAAGGATACACTGAAGCTTTCTTT. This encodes CAISEEGYTEAFF.

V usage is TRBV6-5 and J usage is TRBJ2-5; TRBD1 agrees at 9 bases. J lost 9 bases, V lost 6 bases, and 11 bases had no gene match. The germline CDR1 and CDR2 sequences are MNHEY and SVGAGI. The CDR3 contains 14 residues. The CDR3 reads CASSLTGGLQAQYF. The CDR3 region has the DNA TGTGCCAGCAGCCTTACAGGGGGCCTCCAGGCCCAGTACTTC.

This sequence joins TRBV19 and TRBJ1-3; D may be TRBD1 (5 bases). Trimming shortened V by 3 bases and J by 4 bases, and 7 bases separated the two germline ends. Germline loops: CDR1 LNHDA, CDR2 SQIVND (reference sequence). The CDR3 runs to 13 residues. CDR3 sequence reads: CASSIGGGNTIYF. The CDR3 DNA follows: TGTGCCAGTAGTATCGGGGGAGGAAACACCATATATTTT.

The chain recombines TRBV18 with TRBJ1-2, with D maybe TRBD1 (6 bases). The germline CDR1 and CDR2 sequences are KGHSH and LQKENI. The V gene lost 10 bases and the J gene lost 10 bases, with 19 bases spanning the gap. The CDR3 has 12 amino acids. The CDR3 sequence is CATKTGTGDYTF. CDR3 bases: TGTGCCACTAAGACAGGAACCGGTGACTACACCTTC. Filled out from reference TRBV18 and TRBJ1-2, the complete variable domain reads NAGVMQNPRHLVRRRGQEARLRCSPMKGHSHVYWYRQLPEEGLKFMVYLQKENIIDESGMPKERFSAEFPKEGPSILRIQQVVRGDSAAYFCATKTGTGDYTFGSGTRLTVV.

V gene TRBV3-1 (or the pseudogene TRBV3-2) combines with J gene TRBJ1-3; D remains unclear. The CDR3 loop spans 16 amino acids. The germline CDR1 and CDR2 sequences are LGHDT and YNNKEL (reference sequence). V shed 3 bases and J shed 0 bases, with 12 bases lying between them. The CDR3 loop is CASSHTGRTSGNTIYF. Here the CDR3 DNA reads TGTGCCAGCAGCCACACCGGGCGAACCTCTGGAAACACCATATATTTT.

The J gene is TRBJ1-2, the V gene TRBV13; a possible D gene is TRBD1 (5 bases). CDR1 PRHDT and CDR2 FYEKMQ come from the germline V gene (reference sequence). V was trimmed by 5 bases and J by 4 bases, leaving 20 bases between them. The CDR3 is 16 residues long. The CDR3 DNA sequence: TGTGCCAGCAGCCAAAAGCTAGGGACGGGATCCTATGGCTACACCTTC. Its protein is CASSQKLGTGSYGYTF.

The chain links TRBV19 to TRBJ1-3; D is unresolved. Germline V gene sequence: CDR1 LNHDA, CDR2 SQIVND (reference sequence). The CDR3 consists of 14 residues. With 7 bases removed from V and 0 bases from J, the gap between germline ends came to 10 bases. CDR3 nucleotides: TGTGCCAGTATACGGTCATACTCTGGAAACACCATATATTTT. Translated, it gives CASIRSYSGNTIYF. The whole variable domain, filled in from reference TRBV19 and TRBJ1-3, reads DGGITQSPKYLFRKEGQNVTLSCEQNLNHDAMYWYRQDPGQGLRLIYYSQIVNDFQKGDIAEGYSVSREKKESFPLTVTSAQKNPTAFYLCASIRSYSGNTIYFGEGSWLTVV.

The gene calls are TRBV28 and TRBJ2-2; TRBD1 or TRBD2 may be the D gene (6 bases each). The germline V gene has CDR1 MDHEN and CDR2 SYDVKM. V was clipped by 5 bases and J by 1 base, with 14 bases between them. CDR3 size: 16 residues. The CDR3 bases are TGTGCCAGCAGTCCTGGGGGGACAAGGAACACCGGGGAGCTGTTTTTT. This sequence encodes CASSPGGTRNTGELFF. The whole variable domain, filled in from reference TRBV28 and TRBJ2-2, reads DVKVTQSSRYLVKRTGEKVFLECVQDMDHENMFWYRQDPGLGLRLIYFSYDVKMKEKGDIPEGYSVSREKKERFSLILESASTNQTSMYLCASSPGGTRNTGELFFGEGSRLTVL.

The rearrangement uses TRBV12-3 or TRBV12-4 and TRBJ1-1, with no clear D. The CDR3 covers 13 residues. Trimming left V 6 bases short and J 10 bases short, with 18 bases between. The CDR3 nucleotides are TGTGCCAGCAGCCTAGGCACAGTCTCTCGAGCTTTCTTT. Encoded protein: CASSLGTVSRAFF.

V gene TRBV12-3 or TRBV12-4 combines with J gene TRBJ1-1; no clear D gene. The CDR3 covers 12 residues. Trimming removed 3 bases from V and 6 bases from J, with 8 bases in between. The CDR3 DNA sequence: TGTGCCAGCAGTTTTTCCATTTCTGAAGCTTTCTTT. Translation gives CASSFSISEAFF.

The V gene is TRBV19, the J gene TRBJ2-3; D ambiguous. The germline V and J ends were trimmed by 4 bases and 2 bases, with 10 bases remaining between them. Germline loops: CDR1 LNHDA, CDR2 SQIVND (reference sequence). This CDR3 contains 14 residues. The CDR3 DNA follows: TGTGCCAGTAGTAGGTTCCAAGACACAGATACGCAGTATTTT. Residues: CASSRFQDTDTQYF.

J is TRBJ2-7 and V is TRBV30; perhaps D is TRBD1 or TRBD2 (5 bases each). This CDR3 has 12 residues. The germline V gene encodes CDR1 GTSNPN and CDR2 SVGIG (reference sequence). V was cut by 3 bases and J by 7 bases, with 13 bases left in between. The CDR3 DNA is TGTGCCTGGAGGCTGGGACGTCCGGAGCAGTACTTC. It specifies CAWRLGRPEQYF. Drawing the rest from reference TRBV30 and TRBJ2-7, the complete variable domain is SQTIHQWPATLVQPVGSPLSLECTVEGTSNPNLYWYRQAAGRGLQLLFYSVGIGQISSEVPQNLSASRPQDRQFILSSKKLLLSDSGFYLCAWRLGRPEQYFGPGTRLTVT.

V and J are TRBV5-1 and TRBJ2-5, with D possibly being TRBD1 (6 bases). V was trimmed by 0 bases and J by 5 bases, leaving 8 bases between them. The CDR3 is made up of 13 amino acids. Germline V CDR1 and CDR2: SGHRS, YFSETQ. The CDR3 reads CASSLGQDETQYF. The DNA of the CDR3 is TGCGCCAGCAGCTTGGGACAGGACGAGACCCAGTACTTC. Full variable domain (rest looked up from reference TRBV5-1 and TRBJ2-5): KAGVTQTPRYLIKTRGQQVTLSCSPISGHRSVSWYQQTPGQGLQFLFEYFSETQRNKGNFPGRFSGRQFSNSRSEMNVSTLELGDSALYLCASSLGQDETQYFGPGTRLLVL.

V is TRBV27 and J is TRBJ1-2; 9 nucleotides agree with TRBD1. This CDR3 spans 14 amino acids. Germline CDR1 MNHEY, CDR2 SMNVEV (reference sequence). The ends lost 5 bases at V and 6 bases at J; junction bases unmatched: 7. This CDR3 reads CASSPWTGDHGYTF. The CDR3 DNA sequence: TGTGCCAGCAGTCCCTGGACAGGGGATCATGGCTACACCTTC.

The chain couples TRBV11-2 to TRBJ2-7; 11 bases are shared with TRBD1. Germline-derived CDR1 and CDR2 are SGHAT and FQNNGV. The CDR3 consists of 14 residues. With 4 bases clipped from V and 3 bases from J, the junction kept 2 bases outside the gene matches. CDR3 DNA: TGTGCCAGCAGCTCCGGGACAGGGGGCTACGAGCAGTACTTC. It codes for CASSSGTGGYEQYF.

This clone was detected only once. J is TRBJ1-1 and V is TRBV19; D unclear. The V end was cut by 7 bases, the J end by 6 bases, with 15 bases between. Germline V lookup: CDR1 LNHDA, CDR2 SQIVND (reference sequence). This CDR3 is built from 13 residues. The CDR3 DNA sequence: TGTGCCAGTACCGCTCGGGCAATCGCTGAAGCTTTCTTT. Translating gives CASTARAIAEAFF.

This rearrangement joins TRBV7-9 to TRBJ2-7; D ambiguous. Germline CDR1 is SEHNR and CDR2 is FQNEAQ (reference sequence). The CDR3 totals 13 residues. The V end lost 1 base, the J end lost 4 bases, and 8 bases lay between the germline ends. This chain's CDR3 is CASSLESDYEQYF. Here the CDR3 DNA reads TGTGCCAGCAGCTTAGAGTCGGATTACGAGCAGTACTTC.

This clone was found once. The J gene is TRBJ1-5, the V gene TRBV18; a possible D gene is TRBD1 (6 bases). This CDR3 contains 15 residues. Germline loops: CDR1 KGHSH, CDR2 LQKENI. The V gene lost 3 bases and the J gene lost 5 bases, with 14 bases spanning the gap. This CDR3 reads CASSPGGRGHQPQHF. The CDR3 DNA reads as TGTGCCAGCTCACCCGGGGGGCGCGGTCATCAGCCCCAGCATTTT. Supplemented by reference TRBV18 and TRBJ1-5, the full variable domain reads NAGVMQNPRHLVRRRGQEARLRCSPMKGHSHVYWYRQLPEEGLKFMVYLQKENIIDESGMPKERFSAEFPKEGPSILRIQQVVRGDSAAYFCASSPGGRGHQPQHFGDGTRLSIL.

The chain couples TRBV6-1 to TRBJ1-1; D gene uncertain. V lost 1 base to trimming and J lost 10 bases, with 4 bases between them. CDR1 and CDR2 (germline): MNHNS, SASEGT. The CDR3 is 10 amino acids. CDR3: CASSEEVAFF. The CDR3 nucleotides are TGTGCCAGCAGTGAAGAGGTAGCTTTCTTT.

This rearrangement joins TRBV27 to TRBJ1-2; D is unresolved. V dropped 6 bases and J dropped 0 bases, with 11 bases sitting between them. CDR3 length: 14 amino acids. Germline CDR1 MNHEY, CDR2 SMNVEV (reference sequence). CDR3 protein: CASSLHGANYGYTF. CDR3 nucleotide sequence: TGTGCCAGCAGCTTACACGGGGCTAACTATGGCTACACCTTC.

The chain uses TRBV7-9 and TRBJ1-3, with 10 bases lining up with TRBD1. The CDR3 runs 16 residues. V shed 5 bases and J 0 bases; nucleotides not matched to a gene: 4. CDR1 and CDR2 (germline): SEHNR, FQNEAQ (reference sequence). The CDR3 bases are TGTGCCAGCAGCCGGACAGGGGGAAACTCTGGAAACACCATATATTTT. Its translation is CASSRTGGNSGNTIYF. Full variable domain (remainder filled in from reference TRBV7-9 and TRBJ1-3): DTGVSQNPRHKITKRGQNVTFRCDPISEHNRLYWYRQTLGQGPEFLTYFQNEAQLEKSRLLSDRFSAERPKGSFSTLEIQRTEQGDSAMYLCASSRTGGNSGNTIYFGEGSWLTVV.

The CDR3: CASSPLAGANNEQFF. CDR3 nucleotides: TGTGCCAGCAGCCCTCTAGCGGGGGCCAACAATGAGCAGTTCTTC. The chain is built from TRBV4-2 and TRBJ2-1; 10 nucleotides agree with TRBD2. Looked up from germline, CDR1 is LGHNA and CDR2 is YNFKEQ. V gave up 4 bases and J gave up 5 bases; unmatched junction bases: 5. There are 15 residues in the CDR3.

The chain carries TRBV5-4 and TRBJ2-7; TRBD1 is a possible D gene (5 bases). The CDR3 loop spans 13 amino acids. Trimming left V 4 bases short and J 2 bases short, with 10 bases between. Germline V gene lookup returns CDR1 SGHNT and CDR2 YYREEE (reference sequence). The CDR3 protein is CASSLTDPYEQYF. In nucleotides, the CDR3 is TGTGCCAGCAGCCTGACAGACCCCTACGAGCAGTACTTC. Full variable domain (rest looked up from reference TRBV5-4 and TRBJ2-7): ETGVTQSPTHLIKTRGQQVTLRCSSQSGHNTVSWYQQALGQGPQFIFQYYREEENGRGNFPPRFSGLQFPNYSSELNVNALELDDSALYLCASSLTDPYEQYFGPGTRLTVT.

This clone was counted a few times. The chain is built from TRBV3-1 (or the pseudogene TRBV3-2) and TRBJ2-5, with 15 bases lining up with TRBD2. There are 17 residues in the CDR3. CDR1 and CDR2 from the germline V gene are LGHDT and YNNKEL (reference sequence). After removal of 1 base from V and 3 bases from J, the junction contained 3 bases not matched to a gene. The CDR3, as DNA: TGTGCCAGCAGCCAAGGGACTAGCGGGGGGGCAAAAGAGACCCAGTACTTC. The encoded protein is CASSQGTSGGAKETQYF.

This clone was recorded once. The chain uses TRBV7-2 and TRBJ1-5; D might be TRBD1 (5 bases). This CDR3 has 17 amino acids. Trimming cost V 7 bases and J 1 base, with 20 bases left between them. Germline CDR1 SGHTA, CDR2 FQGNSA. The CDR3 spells CASIPTGMGVSNQPQHF. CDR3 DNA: TGTGCCAGCATCCCAACCGGTATGGGGGTAAGCAATCAGCCCCAGCATTTT.

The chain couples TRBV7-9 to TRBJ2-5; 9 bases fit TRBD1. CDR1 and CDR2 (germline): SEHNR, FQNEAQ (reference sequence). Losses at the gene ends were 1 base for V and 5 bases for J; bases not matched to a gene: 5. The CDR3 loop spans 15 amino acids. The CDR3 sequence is CASSLVLGTGETQYF. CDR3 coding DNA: TGTGCCAGCAGCTTAGTACTGGGGACAGGGGAGACCCAGTACTTC.

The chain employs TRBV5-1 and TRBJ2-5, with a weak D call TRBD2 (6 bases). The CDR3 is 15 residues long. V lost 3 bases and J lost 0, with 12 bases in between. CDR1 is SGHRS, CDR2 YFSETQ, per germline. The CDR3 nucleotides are TGCGCCAGCAGCTCGGCGGGGCCCTACCAAGAGACCCAGTACTTC. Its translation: CASSSAGPYQETQYF.

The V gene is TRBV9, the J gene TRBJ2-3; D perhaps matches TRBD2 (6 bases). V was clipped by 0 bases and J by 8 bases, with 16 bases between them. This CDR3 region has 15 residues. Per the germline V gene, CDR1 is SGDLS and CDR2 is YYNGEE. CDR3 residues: CASSVGGDGFATQYF. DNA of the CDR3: TGTGCCAGCAGCGTAGGGGGGGACGGTTTTGCTACGCAGTATTTT.

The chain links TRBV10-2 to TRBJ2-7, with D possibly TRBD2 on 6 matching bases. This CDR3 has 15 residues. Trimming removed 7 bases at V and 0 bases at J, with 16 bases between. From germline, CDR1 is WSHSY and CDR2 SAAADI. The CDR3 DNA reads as TGCGCCAGCAAACGGGACTCCTTACCCTCCTACGAGCAGTACTTC. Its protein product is CASKRDSLPSYEQYF.